The rows below give T cell receptor beta chains drawn from one sample of a study of cytomegalovirus exposure and HLA in healthy donors. TCRdb keeps only in-frame clones here, not all; method: immunoSEQ multiplex PCR. Of 250,000 to 300,000 clones detected, around 91% appear once; the ten largest clones hold roughly 0.38%. Sequencing used PBMCs. The origin of the receptors is a woman under 30 in good health and CMV-seronegative. Both conserved end residues are part of each CDR3. D genes are given only for firm matches. A clone size is listed for some rows: how often the clone was seen (once, few, many), or a class if it is expanded.

V gene: TRBV5-4; J gene: TRBJ2-7; D gene: TRBD1; clone size: -; CDR3 DNA: TGTGCCAGCAGCCGGGGACAGGGTATCTCCTCCTACGAGCAGTACTTC; CDR3 protein: CASSRGQGISSYEQYF
V gene: TRBV19; J gene: TRBJ2-1; D gene: -; clone size: -; CDR3 DNA: TGTGCCAGTAGTACACTGTACAATGAGCAGTTCTTC; CDR3 protein: CASSTLYNEQFF
V gene: TRBV27; J gene: TRBJ2-3; D gene: TRBD2; clone size: -; CDR3 DNA: TGTGCCAGCAGTTTATTACCCGGGAGGGCAGATACGCAGTATTTT; CDR3 protein: CASSLLPGRADTQYF
V gene: TRBV5-5; J gene: TRBJ2-1; D gene: -; clone size: -; CDR3 DNA: TGTGCCAGCAGCTTGAATATCTACAATGAGCAGTTCTTC; CDR3 protein: CASSLNIYNEQFF
V gene: TRBV5-1; J gene: TRBJ2-7; D gene: TRBD1; clone size: -; CDR3 DNA: TGCGCCAGCAGCTCCGGGACAGGGTCCTACGAGCAGTACTTC; CDR3 protein: CASSSGTGSYEQYF
V gene: TRBV10-3; J gene: TRBJ1-1; D gene: -; clone size: -; CDR3 DNA: TGTGCCATCTCGGACAGCGGCACTGAAGCTTTCTTT; CDR3 protein: CAISDSGTEAFF
V gene: TRBV6-5; J gene: TRBJ1-6; D gene: TRBD1; clone size: -; CDR3 DNA: TGTGCCAGCAGTTCCCGCGGGACAGGGGCGGTCTCACCCCTCCACTTT; CDR3 protein: CASSSRGTGAVSPLHF
V gene: TRBV28; J gene: TRBJ1-5; D gene: -; clone size: -; CDR3 DNA: TGTGCCAGCAAACCGGGGATTTATAGCAATCAGCCCCAGCATTTT; CDR3 protein: CASKPGIYSNQPQHF
V gene: TRBV7-2; J gene: TRBJ2-7; D gene: TRBD1; clone size: -; CDR3 DNA: TGTGCCAGCAGCCCCGGGACAGGTGGTAGTCCCGAGCAGTACTTC; CDR3 protein: CASSPGTGGSPEQYF
V gene: TRBV7-9; J gene: TRBJ1-2; D gene: TRBD1; clone size: -; CDR3 DNA: TGTGCCAGCAGCCAGACCCAGGGAGACAGGGGGCATGGCTACACCTTC; CDR3 protein: CASSQTQGDRGHGYTF
V gene: TRBV5-1; J gene: TRBJ2-5; D gene: TRBD2; clone size: -; CDR3 DNA: TGCGCCAGCAGCCACGAGGGGACTAGTGTCCAAGAGACCCAGTACTTC; CDR3 protein: CASSHEGTSVQETQYF
V gene: TRBV7-9; J gene: TRBJ1-5; D gene: -; clone size: -; CDR3 DNA: TGTGCCAGCAGCCGAACAGACTATAGCAATCAGCCCCAGCATTTT; CDR3 protein: CASSRTDYSNQPQHF
V gene: TRBV5-8; J gene: TRBJ2-5; D gene: -; clone size: -; CDR3 DNA: TGTGCCAGCAGCTTGGTCAGGGTTTTTGAAGAGACCCAGTACTTC; CDR3 protein: CASSLVRVFEETQYF
V gene: TRBV4-2; J gene: TRBJ2-4; D gene: TRBD1; clone size: -; CDR3 DNA: TGTGCCAGCAGCCCTACAGGGGGCGCGGACAAAAACATTCAGTACTTC; CDR3 protein: CASSPTGGADKNIQYF
V gene: TRBV15; J gene: TRBJ2-7; D gene: TRBD1; clone size: -; CDR3 DNA: TGTGCCACCAGCCACTCCGGGACAGGGGAATACGAGCAGTACTTC; CDR3 protein: CATSHSGTGEYEQYF
V gene: TRBV2; J gene: TRBJ2-1; D gene: -; clone size: -; CDR3 DNA: TGTGCCAGCAGCCCTACGAGGGACAATGAGCAGTTCTTC; CDR3 protein: CASSPTRDNEQFF
V gene: TRBV13; J gene: TRBJ2-5; D gene: TRBD2; clone size: once; CDR3 DNA: TGTGCCAGCGGGCGGGGGGACCAAGAGACCCAGTACTTC; CDR3 protein: CASGRGDQETQYF
V gene: TRBV9; J gene: TRBJ2-7; D gene: -; clone size: -; CDR3 DNA: TGTGCCAGCAGCGTAGGCGCAGGGTTAACCTACGAGCAGTACTTC; CDR3 protein: CASSVGAGLTYEQYF
V gene: TRBV30; J gene: TRBJ1-2; D gene: TRBD1; clone size: few; CDR3 DNA: TGTGCCTGGACAAGTATCACAGGGGAGTATGGCTACACCTTC; CDR3 protein: CAWTSITGEYGYTF
V gene: TRBV10-3; J gene: TRBJ2-1; D gene: TRBD1; clone size: -; CDR3 DNA: TGTGCCATCAGCACGGGACAGGGCCACAATGAGCAGTTCTTC; CDR3 protein: CAISTGQGHNEQFF
V gene: TRBV6-6; J gene: TRBJ1-1; D gene: -; clone size: -; CDR3 DNA: TGTGCCAGCATGAAGACAGGATTGAACACTGAAGCTTTCTTT; CDR3 protein: CASMKTGLNTEAFF
V gene: TRBV2; J gene: TRBJ2-7; D gene: TRBD2; clone size: -; CDR3 DNA: TGTGCCAGCTTTGAAGAGCGGGGGGCCCACTACGAGCAGTACTTC; CDR3 protein: CASFEERGAHYEQYF
V gene: TRBV6-5; J gene: TRBJ2-5; D gene: -; clone size: once; CDR3 DNA: TGTGCCAGCAGTTACCGGGGAACACAAGAGACCCAGTACTTC; CDR3 protein: CASSYRGTQETQYF
V gene: TRBV28; J gene: TRBJ2-5; D gene: -; clone size: -; CDR3 DNA: TGTGCCAGCAAGCACCCCGATTTCCAAGAGACCCAGTACTTC; CDR3 protein: CASKHPDFQETQYF
V gene: TRBV6-1; J gene: TRBJ1-1; D gene: -; clone size: -; CDR3 DNA: TGTGCCAGCAGTGCCGGGACTCAAGCTTTCTTT; CDR3 protein: CASSAGTQAFF
V gene: TRBV7-9; J gene: TRBJ2-6; D gene: TRBD1; clone size: -; CDR3 DNA: TGTGCCAGCAGCCTGGGGACAGGGGGGGACCCCTCTGGGGCCAACGTCCTGACTTTC; CDR3 protein: CASSLGTGGDPSGANVLTF
V gene: TRBV28; J gene: TRBJ1-2; D gene: -; clone size: -; CDR3 DNA: TGTGCCAGCAGTTTTCCAGGGATTAACTATGGCTACACCTTC; CDR3 protein: CASSFPGINYGYTF
V gene: TRBV7-3; J gene: TRBJ1-1; D gene: TRBD1; clone size: once; CDR3 DNA: TGTGCCAGCAGCCCAGGGGGCGCGGTAACTGAAGCTTTCTTT; CDR3 protein: CASSPGGAVTEAFF
V gene: TRBV7-9; J gene: TRBJ2-5; D gene: TRBD1; clone size: -; CDR3 DNA: TGTGCCAGCAGCTCGGACAGGTACCAAGAGACCCAGTACTTC; CDR3 protein: CASSSDRYQETQYF